These 30 T cell receptor beta chains originate from one sample sequenced in a study of blood T cell repertoires in COVID-19. Libraries were prepared by immunoSEQ multiplex PCR; TCRdb keeps only in-frame clonotypes and omits some of them. This table has 250,000 or so clones, 85% to 90% appearing once. Sequenced material: peripheral blood. Source of these receptors: a woman in her thirties or forties who had recovered from COVID-19.

This chain joins TRBV7-9 and TRBJ2-7; D uncertain. This CDR3 region has 14 residues. CDR1 is SEHNR, CDR2 FQNEAQ, per germline (reference sequence). Trimming removed 3 bases from V and 1 base from J, with 10 bases in between. CDR3 bases: TGTGCCAGCAGCTTCGCCGGTACGTCCTACGAGCAGTACTTC. It specifies CASSFAGTSYEQYF.

The chain combines TRBV7-2 with TRBJ2-1; perhaps TRBD1 as D (6 bases). V was shortened by 5 bases and J by 4 bases, with 15 bases between the two germline ends. The germline gives CDR1 SGHTA, CDR2 FQGNSA. The CDR3 totals 15 residues. Here the CDR3 reads CASSPRYTGYNEQFF. CDR3 DNA: TGTGCCAGCAGCCCCCGATACACAGGGTACAATGAGCAGTTCTTC.

Comment on this clone: Other DNA sequences in the same sample also yield this CDR3. The rearrangement links TRBV4-1 to TRBJ1-3, with D perhaps TRBD1 (6 bases). Per the germline V gene, CDR1 is MGHRA and CDR2 is YSYEKL. This CDR3 region has 17 residues. The ends were cut back, 1 base at V and 0 bases at J, with 13 bases in the middle. This CDR3 is CASSQVGTPSSGNTIYF. CDR3 sequence (DNA): TGCGCCAGCAGCCAAGTAGGGACACCAAGCTCTGGAAACACCATATATTTT.

The chain is built from TRBV6-1 and TRBJ1-1; D ambiguous. Germline V gene data show CDR1 as MNHNS and CDR2 as SASEGT. Trimming left V 2 bases short and J 3 bases short, with 22 bases between. This CDR3 contains 18 residues. CDR3 nucleotide sequence: TGTGCCAGCAGTGAAAGGCGGGGAGGCTTGGGAATTTACACTGAAGCTTTCTTT. Protein sequence: CASSERRGGLGIYTEAFF.

The V gene is TRBV3-1 (or the pseudogene TRBV3-2), the J gene TRBJ2-1, with 10 positions matching TRBD1. The junction had 7 bases not matched to a gene; V was cut back by 4 bases and J by 7 bases. Per the germline V gene, CDR1 is LGHDT and CDR2 is YNNKEL (reference sequence). The CDR3 is 15 amino acids. The CDR3 spells CASSPTGGYLNEQFF. The CDR3 nucleotides are TGTGCCAGCAGCCCGACAGGGGGCTATCTTAATGAGCAGTTCTTC.

The chain recombines TRBV5-1 with TRBJ1-2; 7 bases fit TRBD1. V shed 3 bases, J shed 8 bases, and the junction held 10 bases outside the gene matches. Germline CDR1 and CDR2: SGHRS and YFSETQ. The CDR3 contains 14 residues. CDR3 region: CASSSPGQDDGYTF. Written as DNA, the CDR3 is TGCGCCAGCAGCTCCCCCGGACAGGACGACGGCTACACCTTC. The full variable domain, rest sourced from reference TRBV5-1 and TRBJ1-2, is KAGVTQTPRYLIKTRGQQVTLSCSPISGHRSVSWYQQTPGQGLQFLFEYFSETQRNKGNFPGRFSGRQFSNSRSEMNVSTLELGDSALYLCASSSPGQDDGYTFGSGTRLTVV.

The J gene is TRBJ1-3, the V gene TRBV5-5, with no clear D. Germline-derived CDR1 and CDR2 are SGHKS and YYEKEE (reference sequence). Trimming shortened V by 0 bases and J by 5 bases, and 6 bases separated the two germline ends. This CDR3 contains 13 residues. The CDR3 region has the DNA TGTGCCAGCAGCTTGGTGGGCAGAAACACCATATATTTT. Residues: CASSLVGRNTIYF.

The chain carries TRBV18 and TRBJ1-1, with TRBD1 matching over 7 bases. V gave up 6 bases and J gave up 0 bases; unmatched junction bases: 7. CDR1 and CDR2 from the germline V gene are KGHSH and LQKENI. This CDR3 is 15 amino acids long. In DNA, the CDR3 is TGTGCCAGCTCCCTGGGACAGATGATGAACACTGAAGCTTTCTTT. Its translation is CASSLGQMMNTEAFF.

This sequence joins TRBV7-9 and TRBJ1-2; D gene ambiguous. V dropped 4 bases and J dropped 2 bases, with 20 bases sitting between them. The CDR3 is 17 residues long. Per germline, CDR1 SEHNR and CDR2 FQNEAQ (reference sequence). The CDR3 reads CASSSTPRSVTNYGYTF. The CDR3 DNA is TGTGCCAGCAGCTCGACACCAAGGTCAGTTACCAACTATGGCTACACCTTC.

This clone was found many times. The chain carries TRBV28 and TRBJ2-7; TRBD1 is a possible D gene (6 bases). The CDR3 length is 14 residues. Trimming removed 8 bases from V and 2 bases from J, with 16 bases in between. In germline, CDR1 is MDHEN, CDR2 SYDVKM. CDR3 coding DNA: TGTGCCAGCGGGCGCCGGGACACGGCCTACGAGCAGTACTTC. Its protein is CASGRRDTAYEQYF.

The chain has TRBV5-8 and TRBJ1-4; a weak D match, TRBD1 (5 bases). CDR1 and CDR2 from the germline V gene are SGHTS and YDEGEE. Deletions cut 7 bases from V and 10 bases from J, with 20 bases between. The CDR3 has 14 amino acids. The CDR3 loop reads CASPLHPGVGKLFF. The CDR3 DNA reads as TGTGCCAGCCCCCTCCATCCGGGGGTGGGAAAACTGTTTTTT.

The chain has TRBV27 and TRBJ2-7; 7 bases are shared with TRBD1. CDR3 length: 16 residues. Germline V gene sequence: CDR1 MNHEY, CDR2 SMNVEV (reference sequence). V trimming: 2 bases; J trimming: 2 bases; junction bases outside the gene matches: 9. The CDR3 reads CASSLGASGQTYEQYF. The DNA of the CDR3 is TGTGCCAGCAGTTTAGGGGCGTCGGGACAGACCTACGAGCAGTACTTC.

The chain carries TRBV7-9 and TRBJ1-5, with a weak D call TRBD1 (5 bases). V dropped 4 bases and J dropped 4 bases, with 11 bases sitting between them. The CDR3 is 14 amino acids. Germline CDR1 SEHNR, CDR2 FQNEAQ (reference sequence). The CDR3 region has the DNA TGTGCCAGCAGCTCATTGGGGGGTAATCAGCCCCAGCATTTT. This sequence encodes CASSSLGGNQPQHF.

The chain recombines TRBV4-3 with TRBJ2-1, with 10 nucleotides matching TRBD2. Unmatched junction bases numbered 14, after V lost 3 bases and J lost 6 bases. The CDR3 contains 18 residues. Germline V gene data show CDR1 as LGHNA and CDR2 as YSLEER. DNA for the CDR3: TGCGCCAGCAGCCACGAAGTCCCCCAGCGGGGGGGCACCAATGAGCAGTTCTTC. Amino acids: CASSHEVPQRGGTNEQFF.

In this sample, this clone turned up many times. The rearrangement joins TRBV14 to TRBJ2-3, with TRBD2 matching 7 bases. Trimming at V came to 0 bases and at J to 0 bases, leaving 6 bases not matched to a gene. Germline CDR1 reads SGHDN; CDR2 reads FVKESK. The CDR3 consists of 17 residues. CDR3 in DNA: TGTGCCAGCAGCCAAGATCTTTGGCGGGGGAGCACAGATACGCAGTATTTT. Residues: CASSQDLWRGSTDTQYF.

The gene calls are TRBV18 and TRBJ1-2, with 10 bases identical to TRBD1. The CDR3 covers 16 residues. Germline assignment: CDR1 KGHSH and CDR2 LQKENI. Trimming at V came to 4 bases and at J to 4 bases, leaving 9 bases not matched to a gene. This CDR3 is CASSQNRQGASYGYTF. CDR3 DNA: TGTGCCAGCTCACAGAATCGACAGGGGGCGAGCTATGGCTACACCTTC.

V gene TRBV30 combines with J gene TRBJ2-3, with D possibly being TRBD1 (6 bases). The germline CDR1 and CDR2 sequences are GTSNPN and SVGIG (reference sequence). Trimming removed 5 bases from V and 5 bases from J, with 11 bases in between. The CDR3 is made up of 12 amino acids. The chain's CDR3 is CAWETGQDTQYF. The CDR3, as DNA: TGTGCCTGGGAAACAGGGCAAGATACGCAGTATTTT.

V is TRBV7-9 and J is TRBJ2-7; tentative D call: TRBD2 (6 bases). V dropped 8 bases and J dropped 9 bases, with 20 bases sitting between them. Per the germline V gene, CDR1 is SEHNR and CDR2 is FQNEAQ (reference sequence). The CDR3 contains 13 residues. The CDR3 loop is CASDRGGASGQYF. CDR3 in DNA: TGTGCCAGCGACCGCGGAGGGGCCTCGGGGCAGTACTTC.

This rearrangement joins TRBV30 to TRBJ2-7; 10 bases agree with TRBD1. V lost 8 bases to trimming and J lost 6 bases; unmatched junction nucleotides: 7. The CDR3 consists of 12 residues. Germline lookup yields CDR1 GTSNPN and CDR2 SVGIG (reference sequence). Here the CDR3 reads CAQGQGPFEQYF. CDR3 in DNA: TGTGCCCAGGGACAGGGGCCCTTCGAGCAGTACTTC.

V usage is TRBV5-4 and J usage is TRBJ1-1, with TRBD1 identical over 9 bases. V gave up 4 bases and J gave up 4 bases; unmatched junction bases: 2. Germline V gene lookup returns CDR1 SGHNT and CDR2 YYREEE (reference sequence). There are 13 residues in the CDR3. The CDR3 loop is CASSKTGGTEAFF. CDR3 nucleotide sequence: TGTGCCAGCAGCAAGACAGGGGGCACTGAAGCTTTCTTT. Combining the CDR3 with reference TRBV5-4 and TRBJ1-1 gives the whole variable domain ETGVTQSPTHLIKTRGQQVTLRCSSQSGHNTVSWYQQALGQGPQFIFQYYREEENGRGNFPPRFSGLQFPNYSSELNVNALELDDSALYLCASSKTGGTEAFFGQGTRLTVV.

As regards this clone: This sample also contains other DNA sequences that code for the same CDR3. CDR3 nucleotide sequence: TGCGCCAGCAGCTTGCCACTAGCGGGGGCCACAGATACGCAGTATTTT. This gives the protein CASSLPLAGATDTQYF. The chain is built from TRBV5-1 and TRBJ2-3; 11 bases are shared with TRBD2. In germline, CDR1 is SGHRS, CDR2 YFSETQ. The CDR3 length is 16 residues. Losses at the gene ends were 1 base for V and 2 bases for J; bases not matched to a gene: 3.

V and J are TRBV7-2 and TRBJ2-7; TRBD1 aligns across 9 bases. Germline assignment: CDR1 SGHTA and CDR2 FQGNSA. V shed 5 bases, J shed 3 bases, and the junction held 8 bases outside the gene matches. The CDR3 loop spans 15 amino acids. The CDR3 protein is CASSPGTGNYYEQYF. CDR3 DNA: TGTGCCAGCAGCCCGGGGACAGGGAACTACTACGAGCAGTACTTC.

This clone was recorded only once. The chain recombines TRBV12-3 or TRBV12-4 with TRBJ2-1; D is possibly TRBD2 (6 bases). This CDR3 is built from 13 residues. V lost 6 bases, J lost 6 bases, and 12 bases lay in between. DNA of the CDR3: TGTGCCAGCAGCCTCGGGGGACGCAATGAGCAGTTCTTC. Amino acid sequence: CASSLGGRNEQFF.

The V and J genes are TRBV7-3 and TRBJ2-7, with D hard to call. This CDR3 has 13 residues. CDR1 and CDR2 from the germline V gene are SGHTA and FQGTGA. V shed 2 bases and J shed 6 bases, with 11 bases lying between them. In nucleotides, the CDR3 is TGTGCCAGCAGCTTACTAAGTGGGCTCGAGCAGTACTTC. Its translation: CASSLLSGLEQYF. Filled out from reference TRBV7-3 and TRBJ2-7, the complete variable domain reads GAGVSQTPSNKVTEKGKYVELRCDPISGHTALYWYRQSLGQGPEFLIYFQGTGAADDSGLPNDRFFAVRPEGSVSTLKIQRTERGDSAVYLCASSLLSGLEQYFGPGTRLTVT.

Only a few counts were recorded for this clone. This chain links TRBV4-1 with TRBJ2-3, with 8 bases matching TRBD1. J lost 3 bases, V lost 2 bases, and 4 bases had no gene match. The V gene's germline CDR1 is MGHRA and CDR2 YSYEKL. CDR3 size: 15 residues. In nucleotides, the CDR3 is TGCGCCAGCAGCCAACAGGGGGCTCGGACAGATACGCAGTATTTT. Translating gives CASSQQGARTDTQYF.

The J gene is TRBJ2-7, the V gene TRBV30, with 13 bases fitting TRBD2. Germline V gene sequence: CDR1 GTSNPN, CDR2 SVGIG (reference sequence). The CDR3 spans 14 residues. The ends lost 4 bases at V and 3 bases at J; junction bases unmatched: 3. CDR3 amino acids: CAWNGLAGDYEQYF. The CDR3 bases are TGTGCCTGGAACGGACTAGCGGGGGACTACGAGCAGTACTTC.

J is TRBJ1-1 and V is TRBV10-3; no reliable D call. Per germline, CDR1 ENHRY and CDR2 SYGVKD. This CDR3 is 14 amino acids long. The ends were cut back, 3 bases at V and 4 bases at J, with 12 bases in the middle. The DNA for the CDR3 is TGTGCCATCAGTGACGCGGGATTCGGCACTGAAGCTTTCTTT. Protein sequence: CAISDAGFGTEAFF.

This clone was seen only once. The chain is built from TRBV6-4 and TRBJ2-1, with 9 bases that match TRBD2. The V and J ends lost 5 bases and 7 bases, in that order; junction bases with no gene match: 9. Germline loops: CDR1 MRHNA, CDR2 SNTAGT. The CDR3 extends over 15 amino acids. CDR3 sequence reads: CASSQTWTSANEQFF. As DNA, the CDR3 is TGTGCCAGCAGTCAGACTTGGACTAGCGCTAATGAGCAGTTCTTC.

V gene TRBV6-5 combines with J gene TRBJ1-1; 7 bases agree with TRBD1. The CDR3 totals 14 residues. The V gene's germline CDR1 is MNHEY and CDR2 SVGAGI. V shed 6 bases, J shed 2 bases, and the junction held 6 bases outside the gene matches. CDR3 sequence reads: CASSRDSENTEAFF. The CDR3 DNA follows: TGTGCCAGCAGCCGGGACAGTGAAAACACTGAAGCTTTCTTT.

The CDR3 protein is CASSQDWDRGAEAFF. In DNA form, the CDR3 reads TGCGCCAGCAGCCAAGACTGGGACAGGGGGGCTGAAGCTTTCTTT. The J gene is TRBJ1-1, the V gene TRBV4-3, with TRBD1 matching 11 bases. Germline lookup yields CDR1 LGHNA and CDR2 YSLEER. The CDR3 covers 15 residues. J gave up 6 bases and V 0 bases, and 3 bases lay outside the gene matches.